The next 30 T cell receptor beta chains were all read from a single sample in a study of T cells after yellow fever vaccination. TCRdb re-called the 5' RACE reads with MiXCR, one entry per CDR3 protein. The sample includes under 55,000 distinct CDR3 sequences, 6.6% of them seen just once. The sequenced sample was CD8+ T cells not binding an NS4B(214-222) dextramer, sorted from PBMCs, obtained 35 to 50 days after the first yellow fever vaccination. The receptors come from a man between 18 and 29 years old who received the YFV17D yellow fever vaccine.

This clonotype was observed a few times. The chain carries TRBV27 and TRBJ2-7, with D hard to call. The CDR3 extends over 13 amino acids. V was clipped by 0 bases and J by 9 bases, with 12 bases between them. CDR1 and CDR2 from the germline V gene are MNHEY and SMNVEV (reference sequence). CDR3 coding DNA: TGTGCCAGCAGTTTATCGGTGTATGGGGTGCAGTACTTC. Its translation: CASSLSVYGVQYF.

There are many counts of this clonotype. CDR3 in amino acids: CSARVPAGITDTQYF. The DNA for the CDR3 is TGCAGTGCTAGAGTTCCCGCAGGAATCACAGATACGCAGTATTTT. This chain links TRBV20-1 with TRBJ2-3, with D unclear. Germline-derived CDR1 and CDR2 are DFQATT and SNEGSKA (reference sequence). This CDR3 is 15 amino acids long. V was cut by 1 base and J by 2 bases, with 13 bases left in between.

This clonotype was detected only a few times. The genes are TRBV13 and TRBJ2-7, with TRBD2 identical over 9 bases. CDR3 size: 13 residues. CDR1 and CDR2 (germline): PRHDT, FYEKMQ (reference sequence). The V gene end was trimmed by 7 bases and the J gene end by 3 bases; junction bases not matched to a gene: 4. This CDR3 is CASMGGGDYEQYF. In DNA, the CDR3 is TGTGCCAGCATGGGCGGGGGGGACTACGAGCAGTACTTC. The variable domain in full, with the rest retrieved from reference TRBV13 and TRBJ2-7, is AAGVIQSPRHLIKEKRETATLKCYPIPRHDTVYWYQQGPGQDPQFLISFYEKMQSDKGSIPDRFSAQQFSDYHSELNMSSLELGDSALYFCASMGGGDYEQYFGPGTRLTVT.

Only a few counts were recorded for this clonotype. The chain joins TRBV4-1 to TRBJ2-7; the D gene is possibly TRBD2 (5 bases). Germline-derived CDR1 and CDR2 are MGHRA and YSYEKL. The CDR3 totals 14 residues. The V gene lost 1 base and the J gene lost 5 bases, with 12 bases spanning the gap. CDR3 sequence (DNA): TGCGCCAGCAGCCAAGGCATTGGGGAGCACGAGCAGTACTTC. Its translation is CASSQGIGEHEQYF.

There are a few counts of this clonotype. This rearrangement joins TRBV20-1 to TRBJ1-1; D gene ambiguous. Trimming removed 0 bases from V and 5 bases from J, with 7 bases in between. Germline V gives CDR1 DFQATT, CDR2 SNEGSKA (reference sequence). CDR3 length: 12 amino acids. CDR3 nucleotide sequence: TGCAGTGCTAGAGAGAGAAGGACTGAAGCTTTCTTT. It specifies CSARERRTEAFF.

V usage is TRBV6-6 and J usage is TRBJ1-5; perhaps TRBD1 as D (5 bases). This CDR3 is 13 amino acids long. Looked up from germline, CDR1 is MNHNY and CDR2 is SVGAGI (reference sequence). V lost 10 bases, J lost 6 bases, and 16 bases lay in between. Here the CDR3 DNA reads TGTGCCATTTCTGTGGGGGGGACTCAGCCCCAGCATTTT. Its protein is CAISVGGTQPQHF.

This clonotype was detected a few times. The chain carries TRBV7-2 and TRBJ2-7; tentative D call: TRBD1 (6 bases). Between the trimmed V and J ends, which lost 5 bases and 2 bases, there was a span of 19 bases. Per the germline V gene, CDR1 is SGHTA and CDR2 is FQGNSA. CDR3 size: 16 residues. CDR3 in DNA: TGTGCCAGCAGCGTGGGCCCCCGGACAGCCCCCTACGAGCAGTACTTC. Protein product: CASSVGPRTAPYEQYF.

This clonotype was recorded many times. CDR3 bases: TGTGCCAGCAGTTTTGGGCGGGGGCCATACAATGAGCAGTTCTTC. Translated, it gives CASSFGRGPYNEQFF. The genes are TRBV28 and TRBJ2-1, with TRBD2 as a possible D gene (7 bases). Germline loops: CDR1 MDHEN, CDR2 SYDVKM. The CDR3 consists of 15 residues. Trimming left V 3 bases short and J 4 bases short, with 13 bases between. Variable domain in full (rest from reference TRBV28 and TRBJ2-1): DVKVTQSSRYLVKRTGEKVFLECVQDMDHENMFWYRQDPGLGLRLIYFSYDVKMKEKGDIPEGYSVSREKKERFSLILESASTNQTSMYLCASSFGRGPYNEQFFGPGTRLTVL.

This clonotype showed up just a few times. The chain employs TRBV9 and TRBJ2-3; the D is unclear. This CDR3 is built from 13 residues. V was trimmed by 2 bases and J by 4 bases, leaving 8 bases between them. The germline gives CDR1 SGDLS, CDR2 YYNGEE. The CDR3 region is CASSVGRPDTQYF. CDR3 nucleotide sequence: TGTGCCAGCAGCGTCGGCCGCCCAGATACGCAGTATTTT.

V is TRBV4-3 and J is TRBJ2-2; 7 nucleotides line up with TRBD2. The trim removed 1 base at V and 5 bases at J, leaving 4 bases unmatched. Germline V CDR1 and CDR2: LGHNA, YSLEER. The CDR3 covers 15 residues. CDR3 coding DNA: TGCGCCAGCAGCCAAGCGCGGGGAGGGACCGGGGAGCTGTTTTTT. This gives the protein CASSQARGGTGELFF.

This clonotype was counted at least ten times. J is TRBJ2-1 and V is TRBV28; 9 bases map to TRBD1. The junction had 8 bases not matched to a gene; V was cut back by 4 bases and J by 7 bases. The germline V gene encodes CDR1 MDHEN and CDR2 SYDVKM. The CDR3 is 15 amino acids. The CDR3 DNA reads as TGTGCCAGCAGTTACCGAACAGGGGGCATTAATGAGCAGTTCTTC. Encoded protein: CASSYRTGGINEQFF. Using reference TRBV28 and TRBJ2-1 for the parts outside the CDR3, the full variable domain is DVKVTQSSRYLVKRTGEKVFLECVQDMDHENMFWYRQDPGLGLRLIYFSYDVKMKEKGDIPEGYSVSREKKERFSLILESASTNQTSMYLCASSYRTGGINEQFFGPGTRLTVL.

This clonotype was counted a few times. This chain links TRBV30 with TRBJ2-3, with D tentatively TRBD2 (5 bases). CDR1 is GTSNPN and CDR2 is SVGIG in the germline V gene (reference sequence). The CDR3 length is 14 residues. With 3 bases removed from V and 2 bases from J, the gap between germline ends came to 12 bases. The CDR3 sequence is CAWSLDSATDTQYF. CDR3 bases: TGTGCCTGGAGCCTGGACTCGGCCACAGATACGCAGTATTTT.

This clonotype was seen a handful of times. V is TRBV13 and J is TRBJ1-1; 9 positions match TRBD1. Unmatched junction bases numbered 4, after V lost 5 bases and J lost 0 bases. The CDR3 extends over 15 amino acids. Germline-derived CDR1 and CDR2 are PRHDT and FYEKMQ (reference sequence). The CDR3 coding sequence is TGTGCCAGCAGCAACAGGGGGCCGGTGAACACTGAAGCTTTCTTT. Encoded protein: CASSNRGPVNTEAFF.

This chain joins TRBV5-1 and TRBJ2-5; TRBD2 matches at 11 bases. This CDR3 has 17 residues. V was pared by 0 bases and J by 3 bases, with 7 bases of the junction left unmatched. Looked up from germline, CDR1 is SGHRS and CDR2 is YFSETQ. The CDR3 nucleotides read TGCGCCAGCAGCTTGGAGCTAGCGGGGGGCTTGGAAGAGACCCAGTACTTC. This encodes CASSLELAGGLEETQYF.

This clonotype has at least ten counts. The rearrangement uses TRBV29-1 and TRBJ2-5, with D possibly TRBD2 on 6 matching bases. Germline-derived CDR1 and CDR2 are SQVTM and ANQGSEA. The V and J ends lost 5 bases and 4 bases respectively, with 14 bases between them. CDR3 size: 13 residues. The CDR3 sequence: CSVWGGMGETQYF. In DNA, the CDR3 is TGCAGCGTTTGGGGAGGAATGGGAGAGACCCAGTACTTC.

To note about this clonotype: Germline is not matched at one junction end, which may reflect a read error. The chain recombines TRBV3-1 with TRBJ1-6; 11 bases are shared with TRBD1. In germline, CDR1 is LGHDT, CDR2 YNNKEL (reference sequence). The CDR3 contains 18 residues. CDR3 sequence (DNA): TGTGCCACCAGCCAAGAAGCCCCCGGACAGGGGGCTTATTCACCCCTCCACTTT. Translation gives CATSQEAPGQGAYSPLHF.

The sample holds a few counts of this clonotype. The gene calls are TRBV5-1 and TRBJ2-7; a weak D match, TRBD1 (5 bases). The CDR3 sequence is 15 residues long. V shed 0 bases and J shed 2 bases, with 12 bases lying between them. Germline CDR1 SGHRS, CDR2 YFSETQ. The CDR3, as DNA: TGCGCCAGCAGCTTGGCGCAGGGAAGTGCCTACGAGCAGTACTTC. It translates to CASSLAQGSAYEQYF.

In its sample, this clonotype was seen many times. This rearrangement joins TRBV4-2 to TRBJ1-5; D is unresolved. The germline CDR1 and CDR2 sequences are LGHNA and YNFKEQ. Trimming shortened V by 0 bases and J by 6 bases, and 12 bases separated the two germline ends. The CDR3 spans 15 residues. This CDR3 reads CASSQEWGGSQPQHF. CDR3 sequence (DNA): TGTGCCAGCAGCCAAGAATGGGGAGGGAGTCAGCCCCAGCATTTT.

This clonotype was counted at least ten times. The chain uses TRBV7-2 and TRBJ2-7; a possible D gene is TRBD1 (6 bases). V lost 3 bases and J 2 bases, leaving 11 bases between the germline ends. The CDR3 extends over 14 amino acids. Per germline, CDR1 SGHTA and CDR2 FQGNSA. CDR3 in amino acids: CASSFQGKPYEQYF. Here the CDR3 DNA reads TGTGCCAGCAGCTTCCAGGGGAAGCCCTACGAGCAGTACTTC.

This clonotype was observed many times. The chain combines TRBV12-3 or TRBV12-4 with TRBJ1-5, with D possibly being TRBD1 (5 bases). The CDR3 length is 13 residues. With 8 bases removed from V and 3 bases from J, the gap between germline ends came to 11 bases. The CDR3 loop reads CASWSGHNQPQHF. The DNA for the CDR3 is TGTGCCAGCTGGTCAGGGCACAATCAGCCCCAGCATTTT.

The chain uses TRBV5-1 and TRBJ2-5; TRBD2 matches 9 bases. CDR1 and CDR2 (germline): SGHRS, YFSETQ. The CDR3 is made up of 19 amino acids. V lost 4 bases and J lost 5; bases outside the gene matches: 21. DNA for the CDR3: TGCGCCAGCAGCCCGCGTGATGGGAGCGGGGGGTCCGAAAGGGAGACCCAGTACTTC. This gives the protein CASSPRDGSGGSERETQYF.

About this clonotype itself: Sequence at one end of the junction differs from germline and may be a read error. The rearrangement links TRBV4-1 to TRBJ1-1; 9 nucleotides align to TRBD1. Germline V CDR1 and CDR2: MGHRA, YSYEKL. CDR3 size: 16 residues. This CDR3 is CASSQEFGTGNPEAFF. The CDR3, as DNA: TGCGCCAGCAGCCAAGAGTTCGGGACAGGGAACCCTGAAGCTTTCTTT.

Many counts were recorded for this clonotype. This chain connects TRBV29-1 to TRBJ1-4, with D unresolved. The V end was cut by 1 base, the J end by 5 bases, with 11 bases between. This CDR3 has 14 amino acids. Germline assignment: CDR1 SQVTM and CDR2 ANQGSEA. The CDR3 sequence is CSVEVRGFNEKLFF. The CDR3 DNA reads TGCAGCGTTGAAGTCCGGGGATTCAATGAAAAACTGTTTTTT. Looking up the rest from reference TRBV29-1 and TRBJ1-4 gives the full variable domain: SAVISQKPSRDICQRGTSLTIQCQVDSQVTMMFWYRQQPGQSLTLIATANQGSEATYESGFVIDKFPISRPNLTFSTLTVSNMSPEDSSIYLCSVEVRGFNEKLFFGSGTQLSVL.

About this clonotype itself: This may be a read error, as it is one base from a much larger clone. The chain uses TRBV20-1 and TRBJ2-1; TRBD2 is a possible D gene (6 bases). CDR3 size: 14 residues. Germline CDR1 and CDR2: DFQATT and SNEGSKA (reference sequence). DNA for the CDR3: TGCAGTGCTAGAGACCGGACTACTTACAATGAGCCGTTCTTC. Translated: CSARDRTTYNEPFF.

This chain uses TRBV9 with TRBJ2-5, with 8 bases that match TRBD1. The CDR3 runs 12 residues. CDR1 SGDLS and CDR2 YYNGEE come from the germline V gene. Trimming took 7 bases from V and 4 from J; bases not matched to a gene: 3. The CDR3 DNA reads as TGTGCCAGCTCCGACAGGGGAGAGACCCAGTACTTC. This sequence encodes CASSDRGETQYF.

This clonotype was picked up many times. The chain is built from TRBV25-1 and TRBJ2-5, with D possibly matching TRBD1 (5 bases). CDR3 length equals 14 residues. Deletions cut 8 bases from V and 2 bases from J, with 15 bases between. The germline CDR1 and CDR2 sequences are MGHDK and SYGVNS. This CDR3 is CASFFRQGQETQYF. Here the CDR3 DNA reads TGTGCCAGCTTCTTTAGGCAGGGACAAGAGACCCAGTACTTC.

CDR3 sequence: CASSYGVGTEAFF. The CDR3 nucleotides are TGTGCCAGCAGTTACGGAGTGGGTACTGAAGCTTTCTTT. The rearrangement links TRBV6-5 to TRBJ1-1; no clear D gene. Germline assignment: CDR1 MNHEY and CDR2 SVGAGI. Between the trimmed V and J ends, which lost 2 bases and 5 bases, there was a span of 9 bases. The CDR3 is 13 amino acids.

This clonotype was seen repeatedly, ten times or more. The V call is TRBV12-3 or TRBV12-4, the J call TRBJ1-2; D remains unclear. The CDR3 extends over 12 amino acids. V lost 6 bases and J 5 bases, leaving 10 bases between the germline ends. CDR3 sequence reads: CASRARAYGYTF. CDR3 DNA: TGTGCCAGCAGGGCCCGGGCTTATGGCTACACCTTC.

The table lists this clonotype with many counts. This rearrangement joins TRBV12-3 or TRBV12-4 to TRBJ2-1; tentatively, D is TRBD2 (5 bases). The CDR3 is 13 amino acids. Trimming removed 3 bases at V and 8 bases at J, with 11 bases between. CDR3 loop: CASSLVGSDEQFF. The CDR3 DNA reads as TGTGCCAGCAGTTTGGTTGGGAGCGATGAGCAGTTCTTC.

In this sample, this clonotype turned up many times. The chain carries TRBV5-1 and TRBJ2-1; D is undetermined. The V gene's germline CDR1 is SGHRS and CDR2 YFSETQ. Trimming took off 4 bases at V and 0 bases at J, with 14 bases between the two ends. This CDR3 region has 16 residues. The DNA for the CDR3 is TGCGCCAGCAGCCCGTACCCTTTGAGCTCCTACAATGAGCAGTTCTTC. It specifies CASSPYPLSSYNEQFF.